The T cell receptor beta chain under discussion was sequenced for a study of siplizumab effects on memory and regulatory T cells (dated by TCRdb to about 2019). Study-wide context: The study examined how the anti-CD2 antibody siplizumab affects alloreactive T-cell subsets in allogeneic mixed lymphocyte reactions built from human PBMCs.

Study-wide findings and limitations: Siplizumab significantly reduced the cumulative frequency of alloreactive sequences traceable to unstimulated CD4+ memory T cells. A naive or memory phenotype could not be assigned to roughly 75-96% of proliferating CD4+ or CD8+ clones. Whether proliferating Tregs from siplizumab cultures were suppressive was not functionally confirmed. Of the alloreactive CD4+ clones that could be mapped, the Treg-derived share averaged around 64% with siplizumab compared with about 27% in control reactions. Unstimulated naive T cells appeared more diverse than memory T cells, and naive cells seemed to contribute substantially to the alloresponse. Sequences below about 10^-5 frequency were poorly captured, so only a minor fraction of alloreactive clones could be mapped to unstimulated subsets.

The library was generated by the immunoSEQ multiplex PCR assay. Each sample had roughly 100,000 TCR templates assayed by the deep sequencing platform. Genomic DNA extracted from sorted T cells was used for TCRbeta CDR3 sequencing. On the study's bioinformatics: The R programming language was used for clonal analysis of the TCRbeta CDR3 data. Alloreactive CD4+ and CD8+ clones were identified by comparing unstimulated samples to CFSE-low samples taken after the reaction. Alloreactive CD4+ clones were assigned to regulatory or non-regulatory origin by matching sequences to sorted unstimulated Treg and non-Treg repertoires. This immuneACCESS table, as held by TCRdb, lists in-frame sequences with V and J called but not all clones. Of the missing ones, under half trace to an unresolved V gene in checked studies; the others have no known cause. V, J and clone size were drawn from that table, and D and trimming were deduced from the DNA. The sample yields about 50,000 clones; nearly 95% were counted once. The ten largest make up under 20% of the sample.

In the case of this clone: Its antigen target is currently unknown. The input lacks base qualities; no much larger clone sits a single base away.

The germline V gene (reference sequence) provides CDR1 SGHNT and CDR2 YYREEE. The junction carries 8 bases between V and J, which are trimmed by 5 bases and 0 bases respectively. The CDR3 runs 13 amino acids, cysteine and phenylalanine included. The only DNA kept is the CDR3, 39 bases in frame from the first base. Sorted unstimulated T cells, along with proliferating T cells recovered from mixed lymphocyte reactions, underwent TCRbeta CDR3 sequencing. Fresh whole blood from approximately 11 HLA-typed healthy donors served as the source for isolating PBMCs. What was sequenced was CD8+ T cells sorted from blood. This sequence originates from a human donor in good health. In this chain, TRBV5-4 is recombined with TRBJ1-1, with no reliable assignment of the D segment. The sequence in DNA is TGTGCCAGCAGTAATTCCCTGAACACTGAAGCTTTCTTT. This is translated as CASSNSLNTEAFF. With the rest looked up from the reference TRBV5-4 and TRBJ1-1 genes rather than sequenced, the full variable domain is ETGVTQSPTHLIKTRGQQVTLRCSSQSGHNTVSWYQQALGQGPQFIFQYYREEENGRGNFPPRFSGLQFPNYSSELNVNALELDDSALYLCASSNSLNTEAFFGQGTRLTVV.